A single sample gave rise to the 25 T cell receptor beta chains below, sequenced in a study of blood T cell repertoires in COVID-19. The table came from immunoSEQ multiplex PCR; TCRdb's copy has only in-frame clones and leaves some out. The sample holds about 440,000 clones; approximately 88% are singletons and the top ten take around 13%. The sample comprised peripheral blood. Source of these receptors: a woman in her 50s with COVID-19, enrolled during active disease.

This chain connects TRBV3-1 (or the pseudogene TRBV3-2) to TRBJ2-7; D may be TRBD2 (6 bases). In germline, CDR1 is LGHDT, CDR2 YNNKEL (reference sequence). This CDR3 comprises 13 residues. Trimming left V 6 bases short and J 6 bases short, with 15 bases between. The CDR3 loop is CASREGVSGEQYF. The CDR3 bases are TGTGCCAGCAGGGAAGGGGTTAGCGGCGAGCAGTACTTC.

This clone was seen only once. V usage is TRBV30 and J usage is TRBJ1-1; TRBD1 matches at 8 bases. The CDR3 length is 16 residues. Germline CDR1 and CDR2: GTSNPN and SVGIG (reference sequence). V shed 2 bases and J 2 bases; nucleotides not matched to a gene: 10. The CDR3 nucleotides are TGTGCCTGGAGTCCGTGGGGGACAGGCAGTAACACTGAAGCTTTCTTT. This sequence encodes CAWSPWGTGSNTEAFF.

The chain joins TRBV9 to TRBJ1-1; D is unresolved. From germline, CDR1 is SGDLS and CDR2 YYNGEE. This CDR3 is 13 amino acids long. V lost 4 bases, J lost 3 bases, and 10 bases lay in between. The DNA for the CDR3 is TGTGCCAGCAGCCCCCACGGGGACACTGAAGCTTTCTTT. This gives the protein CASSPHGDTEAFF.

This chain connects TRBV9 to TRBJ1-3, with 8 bases that match TRBD1. The CDR3 is made up of 14 amino acids. The junction had 4 bases not matched to a gene; V was cut back by 4 bases and J by 4 bases. CDR1 is SGDLS, CDR2 YYNGEE, per germline. CDR3 in amino acids: CASSPRDRGNTIYF. In DNA, the CDR3 is TGTGCCAGCAGCCCCCGGGACAGGGGAAACACCATATATTTT.

J is TRBJ2-7 and V is TRBV5-4; 8 bases map to TRBD2. This CDR3 has 16 amino acids. The V and J ends lost 5 bases and 1 base, in that order; junction bases with no gene match: 11. Germline V gene lookup returns CDR1 SGHNT and CDR2 YYREEE (reference sequence). In DNA, the CDR3 is TGTGCCAGCAGTTTCGGCACAAGCGGGGGATCCTACGAGCAGTACTTC. Its protein is CASSFGTSGGSYEQYF.

The chain carries TRBV4-1 and TRBJ2-7, with TRBD1 identical over 9 bases. CDR3 length: 15 amino acids. Germline loops: CDR1 MGHRA, CDR2 YSYEKL. The junction had 7 bases not matched to a gene; V was cut back by 6 bases and J by 1 base. CDR3 protein: CASSLGQGYSYEQYF. CDR3 nucleotide sequence: TGCGCCAGCAGTCTCGGACAGGGGTATTCCTACGAGCAGTACTTC.

This clone showed up just once. The V and J genes are TRBV4-2 and TRBJ1-1; no clear D. The CDR3 runs to 13 residues. CDR1 LGHNA and CDR2 YNFKEQ come from the germline V gene. Trimming cost V 4 bases and J 7 bases, with 13 bases left between them. CDR3 amino acids: CASSLEGLDEAFF. CDR3 coding DNA: TGTGCCAGCAGCCTCGAAGGACTCGATGAAGCTTTCTTT.

This clone came up once. V gene TRBV12-3 or TRBV12-4 combines with J gene TRBJ2-7; possible D gene TRBD1, 5 bases. The CDR3 extends over 13 amino acids. Trimming stripped 5 bases from V and 3 bases from J, with 11 bases between. The DNA for the CDR3 is TGTGCCAGCAGTACTCAGGGATTCTACGAGCAGTACTTC. It is translated as CASSTQGFYEQYF.

The chain couples TRBV5-5 to TRBJ2-7; the D gene is possibly TRBD1 (5 bases). Per the germline V gene, CDR1 is SGHKS and CDR2 is YYEKEE (reference sequence). The V end lost 5 bases, the J end lost 3 bases, and 15 bases lay between the germline ends. The CDR3 has 14 residues. The CDR3 here is CASRRYDQGYEQYF. The CDR3 coding sequence is TGTGCCAGCAGGCGGTACGACCAGGGCTACGAGCAGTACTTC.

Concerning this clone: The sample contains more than one DNA sequence encoding this CDR3. The gene calls are TRBV5-1 and TRBJ1-1; 7 nucleotides match TRBD1. The CDR3 length is 14 residues. J lost 4 bases, V lost 0 bases, and 3 bases had no gene match. Germline values: CDR1 SGHRS, CDR2 YFSETQ. In DNA, the CDR3 is TGCGCCAGCAGCTTGGGAGGGGGCACCACTGAAGCTTTCTTT. Protein product: CASSLGGGTTEAFF.

The V call is TRBV5-6, the J call TRBJ1-1; D may be TRBD1 (5 bases). Looked up from germline, CDR1 is SGHDT and CDR2 is YYEEEE. CDR3 length equals 13 residues. V lost 1 base and J 4 bases, leaving 8 bases between the germline ends. CDR3 nucleotide sequence: TGTGCCAGCAGCTTGAGGGGTCCCACTGAAGCTTTCTTT. Amino acids: CASSLRGPTEAFF.

The chain employs TRBV7-2 and TRBJ1-2, with D possibly TRBD1 on 5 matching bases. The germline V and J ends were trimmed by 5 bases and 3 bases, with 16 bases remaining between them. Germline CDR1 SGHTA, CDR2 FQGNSA. This CDR3 spans 15 amino acids. In nucleotides, the CDR3 is TGTGCCAGCAGCCCAGGGCCCTTCGGGTACTATGGCTACACCTTC. Translating gives CASSPGPFGYYGYTF.

The chain links TRBV5-1 to TRBJ2-7, with D perhaps TRBD2 (7 bases). The CDR3 covers 14 residues. Germline V gives CDR1 SGHRS, CDR2 YFSETQ. Trimming pared 1 base from V and 2 bases from J, leaving 10 bases between. CDR3 DNA: TGCGCCAGCAGCTTGAGGGGGGGCCCCTACGAGCAGTACTTC. Translating gives CASSLRGGPYEQYF.

V usage is TRBV2 and J usage is TRBJ2-7, with TRBD1 matching 7 bases. CDR1 and CDR2 from the germline V gene are SNHLY and FYNNEI. The J segment lost 1 base and the V segment lost 8 bases, leaving 5 bases of the junction unmatched. The CDR3 loop spans 13 amino acids. This CDR3 is CASGTDPSYEQYF. CDR3 DNA: TGTGCCAGCGGGACAGATCCATCCTACGAGCAGTACTTC. Complete variable domain (other parts from reference TRBV2 and TRBJ2-7): EPEVTQTPSHQVTQMGQEVILRCVPISNHLYFYWYRQILGQKVEFLVSFYNNEISEKSEIFDDQFSVERPDGSNFTLKIRSTKLEDSAMYFCASGTDPSYEQYFGPGTRLTVT.

The chain has TRBV18 and TRBJ1-1; perhaps TRBD1 as D (5 bases). Per germline, CDR1 KGHSH and CDR2 LQKENI. The CDR3 has 14 amino acids. Trimming took 2 bases from V and 3 from J, leaving 10 bases between them. The CDR3 is CASSPTTGDTEAFF. The CDR3 coding sequence is TGTGCCAGCTCACCAACGACGGGGGACACTGAAGCTTTCTTT.

The chain couples TRBV2 to TRBJ2-3; 8 bases align to TRBD2. V shed 7 bases and J 5 bases; nucleotides not matched to a gene: 8. Germline CDR1 and CDR2: SNHLY and FYNNEI. The length of the CDR3 is 14 residues. The CDR3 coding sequence is TGTGCCAGCAAACGGGGGGGGCCTATAGATACGCAGTATTTT. This translates into CASKRGGPIDTQYF.

The genes are TRBV19 and TRBJ2-3; TRBD2 aligns across 10 bases. Germline-derived CDR1 and CDR2 are LNHDA and SQIVND (reference sequence). The CDR3 is 16 residues long. The trim removed 5 bases at V and 2 bases at J, leaving 7 bases unmatched. CDR3: CASSAPLAGVTDTQYF. The CDR3 nucleotides are TGTGCCAGTAGTGCCCCTCTAGCGGGGGTCACAGATACGCAGTATTTT.

The chain uses TRBV7-2 and TRBJ1-6; 10 nucleotides line up with TRBD1. From germline, CDR1 is SGHTA and CDR2 FQGNSA. The ends lost 8 bases at V and 7 bases at J; junction bases unmatched: 8. This CDR3 spans 15 amino acids. The CDR3: CASEFEGQGNSPLHF. Written as DNA, the CDR3 is TGTGCCAGCGAATTTGAGGGACAGGGGAATTCACCCCTCCACTTT.

The chain uses TRBV2 and TRBJ1-3; a weak D match, TRBD1 (5 bases). Germline V gene data show CDR1 as SNHLY and CDR2 as FYNNEI. V was shortened by 6 bases and J by 0 bases, with 18 bases between the two germline ends. This CDR3 is built from 17 residues. The CDR3, as DNA: TGTGCCAGCAGCCCCACCCGAGACAGCTACTCTGGAAACACCATATATTTT. Its protein is CASSPTRDSYSGNTIYF.

For the CDR3, the DNA is TGTGCCAGCAGGGCACGGGACAGCTCCTACGAGCAGTACTTC. As protein: CASRARDSSYEQYF. V usage is TRBV2 and J usage is TRBJ2-7; 7 bases are shared with TRBD1. The CDR3 extends over 14 amino acids. CDR1 is SNHLY and CDR2 is FYNNEI in the germline V gene. The junction had 5 bases not matched to a gene; V was cut back by 6 bases and J by 0 bases. The variable domain in full, completed from reference TRBV2 and TRBJ2-7, reads EPEVTQTPSHQVTQMGQEVILRCVPISNHLYFYWYRQILGQKVEFLVSFYNNEISEKSEIFDDQFSVERPDGSNFTLKIRSTKLEDSAMYFCASRARDSSYEQYFGPGTRLTVT.

This clone was seen once. V is TRBV9 and J is TRBJ1-1, with 7 bases that match TRBD1. CDR3 length: 14 amino acids. CDR1 and CDR2 (germline): SGDLS, YYNGEE. V shed 4 bases and J 4 bases; nucleotides not matched to a gene: 7. The CDR3 reads CASSPPGQFTEAFF. In DNA form, the CDR3 reads TGTGCCAGCAGCCCCCCGGGACAGTTCACTGAAGCTTTCTTT.

This sequence joins TRBV12-3 or TRBV12-4 and TRBJ2-2; the D gene is possibly TRBD1 (5 bases). V shed 10 bases and J shed 1 base, with 10 bases lying between them. The CDR3 totals 13 residues. CDR3 DNA: TGTGCCATCGTACAGGAGAACACCGGGGAGCTGTTTTTT. It yields the protein CAIVQENTGELFF.

V usage is TRBV4-1 and J usage is TRBJ1-3; D gene unclear. The CDR3 sequence is 18 residues long. The V gene lost 0 bases and the J gene lost 3 bases, with 18 bases spanning the gap. The V gene's germline CDR1 is MGHRA and CDR2 YSYEKL. The CDR3 DNA sequence: TGCGCCAGCAGCCAAGACTGGGCAGGCGTGAGATTTGGAAACACCATATATTTT. Its protein product is CASSQDWAGVRFGNTIYF.

V gene TRBV28 combines with J gene TRBJ2-5, with D possibly TRBD2 on 7 matching bases. V lost 4 bases and J 4 bases, leaving 16 bases between the germline ends. The CDR3 runs 15 residues. Germline V gene lookup returns CDR1 MDHEN and CDR2 SYDVKM. The CDR3 protein is CASSSTQGGGETQYF. The CDR3 nucleotides are TGTGCCAGCAGTTCGACACAGGGAGGGGGAGAGACCCAGTACTTC.

The V and J genes are TRBV19 and TRBJ1-5, with D perhaps matching TRBD1 (5 bases). Germline V gene sequence: CDR1 LNHDA, CDR2 SQIVND (reference sequence). The V gene lost 4 bases and the J gene lost 3 bases, with 10 bases spanning the gap. The CDR3 is made up of 14 amino acids. The CDR3 region has the DNA TGTGCCAGTAGTAACCGGGACTACAATCAGCCCCAGCATTTT. Protein product: CASSNRDYNQPQHF.